This section outlines one T cell receptor (beta chain) sequence together with its context. What it recognizes is unknown. The data belong to a study of blood T cells in healthy people across ages. Study outcomes and limitations: Strong correlation was found linking TCR beta diversity to naive T cell percentage. Donor CMV status, an unknown factor, possibly confounded changes in expanded clonotypes.

Using a J-beta primer mix together with a sample-barcoded 5' primer, a second PCR was run for roughly 7 to 12 cycles. TCRdb redid the calling of the 5' RACE reads with MiXCR, one entry per CDR3 protein. The table shows about 560,000 distinct CDR3 sequences, with 25% to 35% occurring only once. Germline V lookup: CDR1 MNHEY, CDR2 SMNVEV (reference sequence). V gave up 6 bases and J gave up 2 bases; unmatched junction bases: 8. The CDR3 loop spans 15 amino acids. These same data were also listed under a study on T cells of mothers and their children. In that study: Mothers yielded over 8 million CDR3 reads, children some 2.8 million each.

Sequenced input: blood. This sequence joins TRBV27 and TRBJ2-7, with 9 bases lining up with TRBD2. The TCR originated in a boy between 2 and 10 years old in good health. This chain's CDR3 is CASSPYSGGTYEQYF. The DNA for the CDR3 is TGTGCCAGCAGCCCATACAGCGGGGGGACCTACGAGCAGTACTTC.